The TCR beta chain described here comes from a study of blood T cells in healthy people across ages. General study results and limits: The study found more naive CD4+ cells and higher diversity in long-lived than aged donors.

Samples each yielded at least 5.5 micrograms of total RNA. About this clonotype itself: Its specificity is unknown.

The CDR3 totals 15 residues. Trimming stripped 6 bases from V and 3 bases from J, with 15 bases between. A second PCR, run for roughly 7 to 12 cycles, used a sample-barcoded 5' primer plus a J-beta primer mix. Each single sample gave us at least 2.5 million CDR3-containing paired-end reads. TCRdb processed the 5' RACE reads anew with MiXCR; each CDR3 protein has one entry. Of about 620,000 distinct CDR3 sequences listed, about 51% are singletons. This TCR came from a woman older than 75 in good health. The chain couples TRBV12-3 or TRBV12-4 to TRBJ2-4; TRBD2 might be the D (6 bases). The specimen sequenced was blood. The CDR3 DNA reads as TGTGCCAGCAGCCTGGTGGGAGGTGGCAAAAACATTCAGTACTTC. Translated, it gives CASSLVGGGKNIQYF.